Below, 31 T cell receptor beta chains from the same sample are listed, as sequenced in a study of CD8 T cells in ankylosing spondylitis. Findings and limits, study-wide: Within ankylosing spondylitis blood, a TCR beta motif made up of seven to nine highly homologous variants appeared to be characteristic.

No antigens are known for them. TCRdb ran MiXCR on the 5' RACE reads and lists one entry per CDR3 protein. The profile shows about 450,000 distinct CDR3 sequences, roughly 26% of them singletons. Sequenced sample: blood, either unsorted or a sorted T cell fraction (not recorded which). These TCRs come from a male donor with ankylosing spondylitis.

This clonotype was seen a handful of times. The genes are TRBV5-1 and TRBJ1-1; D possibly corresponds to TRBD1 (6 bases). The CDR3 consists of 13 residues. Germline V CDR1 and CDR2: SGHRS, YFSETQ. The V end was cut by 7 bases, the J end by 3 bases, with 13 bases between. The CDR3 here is CASRNREDTEAFF. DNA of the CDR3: TGCGCCAGCCGGAACAGGGAAGACACTGAAGCTTTCTTT.

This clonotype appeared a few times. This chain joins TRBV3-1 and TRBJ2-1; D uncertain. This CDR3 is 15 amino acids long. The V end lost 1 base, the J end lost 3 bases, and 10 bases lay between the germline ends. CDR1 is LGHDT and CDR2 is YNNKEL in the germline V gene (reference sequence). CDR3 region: CASSQGVSGYNEQFF. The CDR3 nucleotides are TGTGCCAGCAGCCAAGGCGTTTCAGGCTACAATGAGCAGTTCTTC.

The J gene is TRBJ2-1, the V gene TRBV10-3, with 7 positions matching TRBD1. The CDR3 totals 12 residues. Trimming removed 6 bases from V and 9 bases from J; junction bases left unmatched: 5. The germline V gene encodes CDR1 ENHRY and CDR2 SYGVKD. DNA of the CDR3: TGTGCCATCAGGGCAGGGGGTAGTGAGCAGTTCTTC. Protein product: CAIRAGGSEQFF.

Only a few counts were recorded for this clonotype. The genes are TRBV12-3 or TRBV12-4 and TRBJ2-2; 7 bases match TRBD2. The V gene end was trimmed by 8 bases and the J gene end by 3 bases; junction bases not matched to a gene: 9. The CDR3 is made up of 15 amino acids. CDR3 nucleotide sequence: TGTGCCAGCGCTTGGCGGGAGAGCGACACCGGGGAGCTGTTTTTT. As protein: CASAWRESDTGELFF.

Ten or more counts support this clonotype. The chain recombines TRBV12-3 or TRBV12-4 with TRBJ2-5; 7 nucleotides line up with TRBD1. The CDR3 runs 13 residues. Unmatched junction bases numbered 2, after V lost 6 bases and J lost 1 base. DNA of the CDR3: TGTGCCAGCAGCCGGGACAGCCAAGAGACCCAGTACTTC. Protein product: CASSRDSQETQYF.

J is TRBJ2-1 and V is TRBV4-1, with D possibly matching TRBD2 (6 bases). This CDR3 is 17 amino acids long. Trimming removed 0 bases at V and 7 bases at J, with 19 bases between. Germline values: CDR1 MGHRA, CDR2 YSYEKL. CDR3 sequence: CASSQELGAAGMNEQFF. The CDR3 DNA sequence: TGCGCCAGCAGCCAAGAACTGGGTGCGGCGGGAATGAATGAGCAGTTCTTC.

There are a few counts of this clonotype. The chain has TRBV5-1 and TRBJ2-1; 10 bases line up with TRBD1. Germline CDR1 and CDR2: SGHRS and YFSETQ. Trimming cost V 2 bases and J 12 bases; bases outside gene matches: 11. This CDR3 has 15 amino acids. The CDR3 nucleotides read TGCGCCAGCAGCTTTTCGGGACAGGGGTTTTCGGGGCAGTTCTTC. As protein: CASSFSGQGFSGQFF. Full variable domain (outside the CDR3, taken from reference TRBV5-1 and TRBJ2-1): KAGVTQTPRYLIKTRGQQVTLSCSPISGHRSVSWYQQTPGQGLQFLFEYFSETQRNKGNFPGRFSGRQFSNSRSEMNVSTLELGDSALYLCASSFSGQGFSGQFFGPGTRLTVL.

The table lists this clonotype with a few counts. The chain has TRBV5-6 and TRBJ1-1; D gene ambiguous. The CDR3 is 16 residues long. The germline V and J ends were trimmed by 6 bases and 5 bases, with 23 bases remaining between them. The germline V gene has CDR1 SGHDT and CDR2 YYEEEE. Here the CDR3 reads CASIFTGRPGGTEAFF. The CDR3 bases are TGTGCCAGCATTTTCACGGGCAGACCTGGTGGGACTGAAGCTTTCTTT. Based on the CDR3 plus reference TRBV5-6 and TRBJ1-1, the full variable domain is DAGVTQSPTHLIKTRGQQVTLRCSPKSGHDTVSWYQQALGQGPQFIFQYYEEEERQRGNFPDRFSGHQFPNYSSELNVNALLLGDSALYLCASIFTGRPGGTEAFFGQGTRLTVV.

The DNA for the CDR3 is TGTGCCAGCAGTGCGCCGGGGGTGAGGAACACTGAAGCTTTCTTT. It yields the protein CASSAPGVRNTEAFF. The rearrangement joins TRBV6-1 to TRBJ1-1, with a possible D match to TRBD1 (5 bases). The CDR3 extends over 15 amino acids. CDR1 and CDR2 from the germline V gene are MNHNS and SASEGT. The V end was cut by 4 bases, the J end by 1 base, with 13 bases between.

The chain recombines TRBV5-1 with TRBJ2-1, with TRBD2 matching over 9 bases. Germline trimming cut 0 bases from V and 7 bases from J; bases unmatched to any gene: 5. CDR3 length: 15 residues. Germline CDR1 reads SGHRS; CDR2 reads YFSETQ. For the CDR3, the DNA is TGCGCCAGCAGCTTGGGAGCGGGAGGTCTTAATGAGCAGTTCTTC. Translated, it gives CASSLGAGGLNEQFF.

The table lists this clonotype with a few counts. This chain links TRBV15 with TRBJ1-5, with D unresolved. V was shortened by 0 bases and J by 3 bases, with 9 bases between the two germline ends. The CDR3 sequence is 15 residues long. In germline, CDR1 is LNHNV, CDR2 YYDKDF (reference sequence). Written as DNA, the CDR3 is TGTGCCACCAGCAGAGATGGTCATTTCAATCAGCCCCAGCATTTT. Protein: CATSRDGHFNQPQHF. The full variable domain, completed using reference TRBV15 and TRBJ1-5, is DAMVIQNPRYQVTQFGKPVTLSCSQTLNHNVMYWYQQKSSQAPKLLFHYYDKDFNNEADTPDNFQSRRPNTSFCFLDIRSPGLGDTAMYLCATSRDGHFNQPQHFGDGTRLSIL.

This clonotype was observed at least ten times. Written as DNA, the CDR3 is TGTGCCAGCAGCTTAGGGGGAGTGGACACCGGGGAGCTGTTTTTT. Translation: CASSLGGVDTGELFF. This sequence joins TRBV11-2 and TRBJ2-2; a possible D gene is TRBD2 (5 bases). Trimming pared 1 base from V and 3 bases from J, leaving 9 bases between. The CDR3 loop spans 15 amino acids. Looked up from germline, CDR1 is SGHAT and CDR2 is FQNNGV.

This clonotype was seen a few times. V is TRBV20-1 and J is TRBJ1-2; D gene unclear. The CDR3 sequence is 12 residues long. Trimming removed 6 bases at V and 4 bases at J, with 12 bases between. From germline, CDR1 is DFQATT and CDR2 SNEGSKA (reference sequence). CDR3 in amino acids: CSAATESYGYTF. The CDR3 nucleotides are TGCAGTGCCGCGACGGAGAGCTATGGCTACACCTTC.

The CDR3 DNA is TGTGCCAGCGGAGCGGGAGTTGGTTTAGAGACCCAGTACTTC. Translated, it gives CASGAGVGLETQYF. The V and J genes are TRBV27 and TRBJ2-5, with 8 bases lining up with TRBD2. Germline trimming cut 8 bases from V and 4 bases from J; bases unmatched to any gene: 9. Germline CDR1 and CDR2: MNHEY and SMNVEV (reference sequence). The CDR3 is made up of 14 amino acids.

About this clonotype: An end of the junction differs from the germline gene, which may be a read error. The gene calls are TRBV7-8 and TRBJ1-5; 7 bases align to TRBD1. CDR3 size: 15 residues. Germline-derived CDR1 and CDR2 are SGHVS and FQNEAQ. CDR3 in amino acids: CASSLGQGDNQPQDF. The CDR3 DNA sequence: TGTGCCAGCAGCTTAGGCCAGGGGGACAATCAGCCCCAGGATTTT.

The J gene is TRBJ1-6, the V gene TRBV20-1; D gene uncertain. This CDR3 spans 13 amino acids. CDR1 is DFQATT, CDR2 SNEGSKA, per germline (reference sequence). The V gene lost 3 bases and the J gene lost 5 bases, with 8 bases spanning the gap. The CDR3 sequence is CSARDLHNSPLHF. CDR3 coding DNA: TGCAGTGCTAGGGACCTGCATAATTCACCCCTCCACTTT.

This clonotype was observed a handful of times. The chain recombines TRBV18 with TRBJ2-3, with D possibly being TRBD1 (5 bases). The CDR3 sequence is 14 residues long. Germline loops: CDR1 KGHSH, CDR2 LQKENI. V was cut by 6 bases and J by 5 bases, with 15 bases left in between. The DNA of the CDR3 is TGTGCCAGCTCGCACCCGGCAGGGATAGATACGCAGTATTTT. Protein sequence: CASSHPAGIDTQYF.

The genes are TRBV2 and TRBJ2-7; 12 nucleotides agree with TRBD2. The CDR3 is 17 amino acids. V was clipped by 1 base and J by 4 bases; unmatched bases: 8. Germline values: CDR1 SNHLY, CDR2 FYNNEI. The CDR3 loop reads CASSEGLAGVGVYEQYV. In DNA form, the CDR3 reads TGTGCCAGCAGTGAAGGACTAGCGGGAGTCGGCGTTTACGAGCAGTACGTC.

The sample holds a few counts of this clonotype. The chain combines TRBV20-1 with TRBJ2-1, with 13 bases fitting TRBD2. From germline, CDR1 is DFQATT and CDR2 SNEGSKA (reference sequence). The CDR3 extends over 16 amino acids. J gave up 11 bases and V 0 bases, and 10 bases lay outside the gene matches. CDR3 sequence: CSARDPQGLAGVQQFF. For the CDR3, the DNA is TGCAGTGCTAGAGATCCCCAAGGACTAGCGGGAGTTCAGCAGTTCTTC.

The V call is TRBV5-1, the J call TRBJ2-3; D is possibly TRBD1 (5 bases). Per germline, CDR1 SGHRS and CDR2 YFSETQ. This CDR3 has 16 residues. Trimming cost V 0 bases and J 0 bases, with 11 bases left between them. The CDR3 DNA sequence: TGCGCCAGCAGCTTGGAGGTACCAGGGAGCACAGATACGCAGTATTTT. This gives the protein CASSLEVPGSTDTQYF.

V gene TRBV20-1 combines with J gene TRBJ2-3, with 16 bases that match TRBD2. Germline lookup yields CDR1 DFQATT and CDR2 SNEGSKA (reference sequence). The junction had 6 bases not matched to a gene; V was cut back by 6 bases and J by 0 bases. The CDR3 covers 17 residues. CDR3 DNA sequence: TGCAGTGCCGGGACTAGCGGGAGGGCCGGTAGCACAGATACGCAGTATTTT. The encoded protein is CSAGTSGRAGSTDTQYF.

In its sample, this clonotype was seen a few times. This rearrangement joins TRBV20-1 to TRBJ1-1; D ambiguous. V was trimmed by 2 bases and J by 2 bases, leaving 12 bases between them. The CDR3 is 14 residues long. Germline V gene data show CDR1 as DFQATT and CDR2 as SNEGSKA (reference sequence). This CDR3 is CSARPPRGNTEAFF. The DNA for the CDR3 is TGCAGTGCTAGACCACCCCGCGGCAACACTGAAGCTTTCTTT.

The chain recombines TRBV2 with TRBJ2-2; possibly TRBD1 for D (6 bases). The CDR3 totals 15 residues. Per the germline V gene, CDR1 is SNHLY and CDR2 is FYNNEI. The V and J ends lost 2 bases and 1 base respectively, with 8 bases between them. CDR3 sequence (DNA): TGTGCCAGCAGTGAAACGGGACAGAACACCGGGGAGCTGTTTTTT. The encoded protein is CASSETGQNTGELFF. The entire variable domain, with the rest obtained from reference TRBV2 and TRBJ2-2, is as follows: EPEVTQTPSHQVTQMGQEVILRCVPISNHLYFYWYRQILGQKVEFLVSFYNNEISEKSEIFDDQFSVERPDGSNFTLKIRSTKLEDSAMYFCASSETGQNTGELFFGEGSRLTVL.

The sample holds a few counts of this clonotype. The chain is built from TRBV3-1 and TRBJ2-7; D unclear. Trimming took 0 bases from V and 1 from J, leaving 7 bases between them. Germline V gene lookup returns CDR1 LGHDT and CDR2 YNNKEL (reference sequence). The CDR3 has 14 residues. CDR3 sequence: CASSQDLASYEQYF. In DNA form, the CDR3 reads TGTGCCAGCAGCCAAGATCTGGCTTCCTACGAGCAGTACTTC.

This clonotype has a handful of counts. The CDR3 loop is CATSEGTSVKGSYNEQFF. CDR3 nucleotides: TGTGCCACCAGTGAGGGGACTAGCGTTAAGGGCTCCTACAATGAGCAGTTCTTC. The chain joins TRBV24-1 to TRBJ2-1; 10 positions match TRBD2. The ends lost 4 bases at V and 0 bases at J; junction bases unmatched: 8. The CDR3 is made up of 18 amino acids. CDR1 and CDR2 from the germline V gene are KGHDR and SFDVKD.

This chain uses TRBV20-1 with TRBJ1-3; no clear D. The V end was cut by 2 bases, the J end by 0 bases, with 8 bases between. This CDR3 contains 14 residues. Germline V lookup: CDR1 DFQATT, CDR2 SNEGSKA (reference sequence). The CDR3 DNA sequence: TGCAGTGCTAGAACGGACGACTCTGGAAACACCATATATTTT. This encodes CSARTDDSGNTIYF.

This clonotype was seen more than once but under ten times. CDR3: CASSDSKAAAGNEQFF. CDR3 DNA: TGCGCCAGCAGTGACTCGAAAGCGGCCGCTGGGAATGAGCAGTTCTTC. This chain links TRBV5-1 with TRBJ2-1; D is perhaps TRBD2 (5 bases). Germline assignment: CDR1 SGHRS and CDR2 YFSETQ. The V end was cut by 5 bases, the J end by 7 bases, with 22 bases between. CDR3 size: 16 residues.

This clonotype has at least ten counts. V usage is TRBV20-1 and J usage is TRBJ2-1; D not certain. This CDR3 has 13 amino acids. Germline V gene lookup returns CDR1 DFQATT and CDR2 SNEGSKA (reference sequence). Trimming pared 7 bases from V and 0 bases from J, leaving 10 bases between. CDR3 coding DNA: TGCAGTGTGAACAGTGACTCCTACAATGAGCAGTTCTTC. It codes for CSVNSDSYNEQFF.

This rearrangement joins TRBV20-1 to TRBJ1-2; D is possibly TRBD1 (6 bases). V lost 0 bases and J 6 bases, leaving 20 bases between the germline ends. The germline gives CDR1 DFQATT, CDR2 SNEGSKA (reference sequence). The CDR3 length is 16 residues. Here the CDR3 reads CSARDMGWGALDGYTF. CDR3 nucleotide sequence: TGCAGTGCTAGAGATATGGGTTGGGGGGCCTTGGATGGCTACACCTTC.

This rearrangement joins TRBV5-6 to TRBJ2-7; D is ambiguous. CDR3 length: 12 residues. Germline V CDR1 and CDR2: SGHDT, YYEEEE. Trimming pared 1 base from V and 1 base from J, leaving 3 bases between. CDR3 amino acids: CASSLMSYEQYV. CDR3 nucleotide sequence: TGTGCCAGCAGCTTGATGTCCTACGAGCAGTACGTC.

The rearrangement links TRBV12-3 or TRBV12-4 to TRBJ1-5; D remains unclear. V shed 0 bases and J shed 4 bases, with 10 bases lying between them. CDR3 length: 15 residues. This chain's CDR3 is CASSLAQAGNQPQHF. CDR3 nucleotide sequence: TGTGCCAGCAGTTTAGCCCAAGCAGGAAATCAGCCCCAGCATTTT.